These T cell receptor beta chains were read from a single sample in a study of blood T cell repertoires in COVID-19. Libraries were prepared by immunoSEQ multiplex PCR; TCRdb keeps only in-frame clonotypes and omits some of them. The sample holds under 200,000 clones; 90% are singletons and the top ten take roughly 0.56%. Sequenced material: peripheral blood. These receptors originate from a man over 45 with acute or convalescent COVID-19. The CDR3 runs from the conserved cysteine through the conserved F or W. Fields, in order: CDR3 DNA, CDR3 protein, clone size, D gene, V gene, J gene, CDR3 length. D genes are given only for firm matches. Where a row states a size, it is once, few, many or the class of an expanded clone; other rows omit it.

CDR3nt: TGTGCCAGCAGTTCCACCCCCTCAGCGGGGGTCAATGAGCAGTTCTTC
CDR3aa: CASSSTPSAGVNEQFF
abundance: NA
d_gene: TRBD2
v_gene: TRBV28
j_gene: TRBJ2-1
len: 16

CDR3nt: TGTGCCAGCAGCGTAGTGTGCCAGGGAAACATGATCGATCAGCCCCAGCATTTT
CDR3aa: CASSVVCQGNMIDQPQHF
abundance: NA
d_gene: NA
v_gene: TRBV9
j_gene: TRBJ1-5
len: 18

CDR3nt: TGTGCCAGCAGGCGACAGGGCGCCACTGAAGCTTTCTTT
CDR3aa: CASRRQGATEAFF
abundance: NA
d_gene: TRBD1
v_gene: TRBV12-3/TRBV12-4
j_gene: TRBJ1-1
len: 13

CDR3nt: TGTGCCAGCAGCGGCCTGGGAGGGTCATACACTGAAGCTTTCTTT
CDR3aa: CASSGLGGSYTEAFF
abundance: NA
d_gene: NA
v_gene: TRBV9
j_gene: TRBJ1-1
len: 15

CDR3nt: TGCGCCAGCAGCCCTGGGACAGCAAATGAAGCTTTCTTT
CDR3aa: CASSPGTANEAFF
abundance: NA
d_gene: TRBD1
v_gene: TRBV5-1
j_gene: TRBJ1-1
len: 13

CDR3nt: TGTGCCAGCAGCGACCCTAGCGGGGGAGACTACAATGAGCAGTTCTTC
CDR3aa: CASSDPSGGDYNEQFF
abundance: NA
d_gene: TRBD2
v_gene: TRBV14
j_gene: TRBJ2-1
len: 16

CDR3nt: TGTGCCAGCTCACTACAAGACAGGGGCAATCAGCCCCAGCATTTT
CDR3aa: CASSLQDRGNQPQHF
abundance: once
d_gene: TRBD1
v_gene: TRBV18
j_gene: TRBJ1-5
len: 15

CDR3nt: TGCAGTGCTAGTAGCCTAGCGGGGAGTCCGCGTTACAATGAGCAGTTCTTC
CDR3aa: CSASSLAGSPRYNEQFF
abundance: NA
d_gene: TRBD2
v_gene: TRBV20-1
j_gene: TRBJ2-1
len: 17

CDR3nt: TGTGCCAGCAGGACGACAGGCTCCTACGAGCAGTACTTC
CDR3aa: CASRTTGSYEQYF
abundance: NA
d_gene: NA
v_gene: TRBV27
j_gene: TRBJ2-7
len: 13

CDR3nt: TGTGCCAGCAGCTCGCCCGCGGTCCGACCGGGAACTGAAGCTTTCTTT
CDR3aa: CASSSPAVRPGTEAFF
abundance: NA
d_gene: NA
v_gene: TRBV7-9
j_gene: TRBJ1-1
len: 16

CDR3nt: TGTGCCAGCATCCCTTGGACAGGAGCATGGACCCAGTACTTC
CDR3aa: CASIPWTGAWTQYF
abundance: NA
d_gene: TRBD1
v_gene: TRBV7-9
j_gene: TRBJ2-5
len: 14

CDR3nt: TGTGCCAGCAGTGAAGCTGCGAACAATTCACCCCTCCACTTT
CDR3aa: CASSEAANNSPLHF
abundance: NA
d_gene: NA
v_gene: TRBV6-1
j_gene: TRBJ1-6
len: 14

CDR3nt: TGTGCCAGCAGCTTAACAGGCAACTATGGCTACACCTTC
CDR3aa: CASSLTGNYGYTF
abundance: NA
d_gene: NA
v_gene: TRBV3-1/TRBV3-2
j_gene: TRBJ1-2
len: 13

CDR3nt: TGTGCCAGCAGTGTGGCTAGCGGCTACGAGCAGTACTTC
CDR3aa: CASSVASGYEQYF
abundance: once
d_gene: TRBD2
v_gene: TRBV2
j_gene: TRBJ2-7
len: 13

CDR3nt: TGTGCCACGTCCCTACAGGGACTGAACACTGAAGCTTTCTTT
CDR3aa: CATSLQGLNTEAFF
abundance: many
d_gene: NA
v_gene: TRBV19
j_gene: TRBJ1-1
len: 14

CDR3nt: TGCAGCGTTGCGGGAAACAGGGAAGGCACAGATACGCAGTATTTT
CDR3aa: CSVAGNREGTDTQYF
abundance: NA
d_gene: NA
v_gene: TRBV29-1
j_gene: TRBJ2-3
len: 15

CDR3nt: TGTGCCAGCAGTTTTGGTCAGTTTTTTAATCAGCCCCAGCATTTT
CDR3aa: CASSFGQFFNQPQHF
abundance: NA
d_gene: NA
v_gene: TRBV28
j_gene: TRBJ1-5
len: 15

CDR3nt: TGTGCCAGCTCACCGGGGACAGGGGTCGAGCAGTACTTC
CDR3aa: CASSPGTGVEQYF
abundance: NA
d_gene: TRBD1
v_gene: TRBV18
j_gene: TRBJ2-7
len: 13

CDR3nt: TGTGCCAGCAGCTTTGGGGACAGGGGGAATCTCAACTATGGCTACACCTTC
CDR3aa: CASSFGDRGNLNYGYTF
abundance: NA
d_gene: TRBD1
v_gene: TRBV5-4
j_gene: TRBJ1-2
len: 17

CDR3nt: TGTGCCAGCAGTTTCCTTCTCACCGGGACTCGGCCGGGGGACACCATATATTTT
CDR3aa: CASSFLLTGTRPGDTIYF
abundance: NA
d_gene: NA
v_gene: TRBV28
j_gene: TRBJ1-3
len: 18

CDR3nt: TGCGCCAGCGGGACAGGGGAGAACATTCAGTACTTC
CDR3aa: CASGTGENIQYF
abundance: NA
d_gene: TRBD1
v_gene: TRBV4-1
j_gene: TRBJ2-4
len: 12

CDR3nt: TGTGCCAGCAGCCGCGACAGGGGGTCGAATTCACCCCTCCACTTT
CDR3aa: CASSRDRGSNSPLHF
abundance: once
d_gene: TRBD1
v_gene: TRBV6-6
j_gene: TRBJ1-6
len: 15

CDR3nt: TGTGCCAGCAGTGATGTCTTGCAGGGGGGCACCTACGAGCAGTACTTC
CDR3aa: CASSDVLQGGTYEQYF
abundance: NA
d_gene: NA
v_gene: TRBV6-1
j_gene: TRBJ2-7
len: 16